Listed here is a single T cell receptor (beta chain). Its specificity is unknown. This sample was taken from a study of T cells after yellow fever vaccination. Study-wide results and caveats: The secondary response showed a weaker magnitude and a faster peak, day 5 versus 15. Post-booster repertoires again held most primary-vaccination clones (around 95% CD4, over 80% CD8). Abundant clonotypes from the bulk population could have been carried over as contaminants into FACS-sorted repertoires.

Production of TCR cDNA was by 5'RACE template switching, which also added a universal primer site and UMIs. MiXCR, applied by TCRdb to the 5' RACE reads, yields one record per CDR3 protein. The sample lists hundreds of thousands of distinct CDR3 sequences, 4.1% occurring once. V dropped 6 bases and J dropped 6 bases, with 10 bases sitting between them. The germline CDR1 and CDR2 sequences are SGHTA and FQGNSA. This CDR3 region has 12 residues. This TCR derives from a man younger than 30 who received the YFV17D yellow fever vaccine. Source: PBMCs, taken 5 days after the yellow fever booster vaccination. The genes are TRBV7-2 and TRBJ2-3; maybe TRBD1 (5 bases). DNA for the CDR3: TGTGCCAGCAGTAACAGGTTTGATACGCAGTATTTT. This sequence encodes CASSNRFDTQYF.